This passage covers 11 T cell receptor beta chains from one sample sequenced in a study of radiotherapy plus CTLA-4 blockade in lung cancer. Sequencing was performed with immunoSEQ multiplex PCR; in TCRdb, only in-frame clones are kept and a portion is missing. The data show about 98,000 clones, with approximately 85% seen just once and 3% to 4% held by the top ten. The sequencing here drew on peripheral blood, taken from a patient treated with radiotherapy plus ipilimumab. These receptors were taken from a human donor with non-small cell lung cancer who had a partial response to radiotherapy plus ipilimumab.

The DNA of the CDR3 is TGTGCCAGCTCAGGACAGGGGAATGAAAAACTGTTTTTT. Its protein product is CASSGQGNEKLFF. The J gene is TRBJ1-4, the V gene TRBV18, with 9 bases identical to TRBD1. The CDR3 is 13 residues long. CDR1 KGHSH and CDR2 LQKENI come from the germline V gene. The J segment lost 5 bases and the V segment lost 5 bases, leaving 0 bases of the junction unmatched.

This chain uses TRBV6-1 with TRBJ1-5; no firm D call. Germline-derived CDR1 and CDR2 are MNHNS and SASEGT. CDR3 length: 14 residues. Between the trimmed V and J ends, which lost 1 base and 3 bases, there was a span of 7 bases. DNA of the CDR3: TGTGCCAGCAGTGAAGTGGCCTTCAATCAGCCCCAGCATTTT. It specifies CASSEVAFNQPQHF.

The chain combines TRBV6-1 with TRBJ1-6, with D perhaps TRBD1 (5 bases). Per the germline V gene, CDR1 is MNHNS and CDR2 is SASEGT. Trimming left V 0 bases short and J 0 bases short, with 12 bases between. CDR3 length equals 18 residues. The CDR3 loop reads CASSEAGRWSSYNSPLHF. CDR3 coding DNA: TGTGCCAGCAGTGAAGCGGGGCGGTGGAGCTCCTATAATTCACCCCTCCACTTT.

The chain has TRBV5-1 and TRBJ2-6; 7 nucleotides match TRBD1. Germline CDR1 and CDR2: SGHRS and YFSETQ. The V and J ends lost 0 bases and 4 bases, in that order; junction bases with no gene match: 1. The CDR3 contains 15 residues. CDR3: CASSLDRGGANVLTF. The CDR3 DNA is TGCGCCAGCAGCTTGGACAGGGGAGGGGCCAACGTCCTGACTTTC.

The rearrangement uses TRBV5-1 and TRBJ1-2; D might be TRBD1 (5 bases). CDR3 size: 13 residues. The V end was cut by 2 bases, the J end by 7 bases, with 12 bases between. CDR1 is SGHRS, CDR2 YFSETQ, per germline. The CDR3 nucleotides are TGCGCCAGCAGCTTTGGGAGGGACTCTGGCTACACCTTC. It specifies CASSFGRDSGYTF.

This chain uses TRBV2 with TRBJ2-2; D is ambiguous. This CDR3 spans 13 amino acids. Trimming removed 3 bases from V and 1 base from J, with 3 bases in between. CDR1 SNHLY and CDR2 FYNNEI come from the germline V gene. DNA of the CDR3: TGTGCCAGCAGTGACTGGAACACCGGGGAGCTGTTTTTT. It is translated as CASSDWNTGELFF. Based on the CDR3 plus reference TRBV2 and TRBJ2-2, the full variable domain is EPEVTQTPSHQVTQMGQEVILRCVPISNHLYFYWYRQILGQKVEFLVSFYNNEISEKSEIFDDQFSVERPDGSNFTLKIRSTKLEDSAMYFCASSDWNTGELFFGEGSRLTVL.

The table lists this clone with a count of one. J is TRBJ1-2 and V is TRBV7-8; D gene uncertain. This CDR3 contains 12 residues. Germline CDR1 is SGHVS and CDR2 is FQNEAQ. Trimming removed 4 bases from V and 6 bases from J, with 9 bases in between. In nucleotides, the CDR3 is TGTGCCAGCAGCTCGACAAGACATGGCTACACCTTC. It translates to CASSSTRHGYTF.

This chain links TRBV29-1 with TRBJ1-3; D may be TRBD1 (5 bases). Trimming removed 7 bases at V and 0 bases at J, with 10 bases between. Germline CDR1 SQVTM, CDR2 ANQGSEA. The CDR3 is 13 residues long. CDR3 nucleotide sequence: TGCAGCGGACAGAAGACCTCTGGAAACACCATATATTTT. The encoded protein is CSGQKTSGNTIYF.

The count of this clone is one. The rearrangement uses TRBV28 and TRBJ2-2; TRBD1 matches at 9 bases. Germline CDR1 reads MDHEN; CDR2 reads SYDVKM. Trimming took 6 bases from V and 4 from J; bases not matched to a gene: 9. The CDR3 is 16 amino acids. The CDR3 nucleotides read TGTGCCAGCAGACGAACAGGGGGCCCCGGCACCGGGGAGCTGTTTTTT. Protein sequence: CASRRTGGPGTGELFF.

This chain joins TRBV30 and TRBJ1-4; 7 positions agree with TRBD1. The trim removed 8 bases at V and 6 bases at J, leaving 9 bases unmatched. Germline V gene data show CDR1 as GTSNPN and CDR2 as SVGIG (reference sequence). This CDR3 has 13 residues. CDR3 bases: TGTGCCCGTACAGGGGAGAGTGATGAAAAACTGTTTTTT. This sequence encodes CARTGESDEKLFF.

As DNA, the CDR3 is TGCAGCGTTGAACTTACGGAGGGCGCCGCTCCGCAGTATTTT. Translating it yields CSVELTEGAAPQYF. The chain joins TRBV29-1 to TRBJ2-3; maybe TRBD2 (6 bases). The CDR3 is 14 residues long. Germline assignment: CDR1 SQVTM and CDR2 ANQGSEA. The V end was cut by 2 bases, the J end by 10 bases, with 19 bases between.